This T cell receptor beta chain came from a study of Graves' ophthalmopathy and Graves' hyperthyroidism. Each hyperthyroidism patient was newly diagnosed, with under 2 months' duration, and aged 18 to 65. This clonotype was detected many times. For repertoire sequencing, the TCR beta CDR3 regions were amplified from RNA transcripts. HTBI primers primed a first-round RT-PCR, and a second-round multiplex PCR followed. One entry per CDR3 protein, called by TCRdb with MiXCR from the multiplex PCR reads. The sample lists about 620,000 distinct CDR3 sequences; 22% were seen once. Material for sequencing was peripheral blood. This TCR was recovered from a woman aged 18 to 35 with stable Graves' hyperthyroidism. Some clones in this sample may be carry-over from other donors' samples.

The CDR3 DNA is TGTGCCAGCAGTTACTCTGAGGAAGAGACCCAGTACTTC. As protein: CASSYSEEETQYF. This chain uses TRBV6-5 with TRBJ2-5; D remains ambiguous. From germline, CDR1 is MNHEY and CDR2 SVGAGI. V lost 0 bases, J lost 3 bases, and 5 bases lay in between. This CDR3 is 13 amino acids long.